This TCR beta chain was obtained from a study of blood T cell repertoires in COVID-19. Study-level information: The United States, Italy and Spain were the sources of the acute and convalescent COVID-19 samples.

Authors' methods: Estimated nucleated cell counts came from reference gene primer amplification. The assay was immunoSEQ multiplex PCR, and TCRdb's table has in-frame clones only and misses some. For V, J and clone size, that table is used; D and trimming come from the DNA. The sample records fewer than 250,000 clones, about 85% being singletons. There are 14 residues in the CDR3. Trimming left V 4 bases short and J 1 base short, with 11 bases between. The germline CDR1 and CDR2 sequences are SGHRS and YFSETQ. Sample: peripheral blood. The chain is built from TRBV5-1 and TRBJ1-1; D not resolved. This sequence was found in a man aged 25 to 40 with active or convalescent COVID-19. The DNA for the CDR3 is TGCGCCAGCAGCAGAGGCGGGAGGAACACTGAAGCTTTCTTT. This gives the protein CASSRGGRNTEAFF.